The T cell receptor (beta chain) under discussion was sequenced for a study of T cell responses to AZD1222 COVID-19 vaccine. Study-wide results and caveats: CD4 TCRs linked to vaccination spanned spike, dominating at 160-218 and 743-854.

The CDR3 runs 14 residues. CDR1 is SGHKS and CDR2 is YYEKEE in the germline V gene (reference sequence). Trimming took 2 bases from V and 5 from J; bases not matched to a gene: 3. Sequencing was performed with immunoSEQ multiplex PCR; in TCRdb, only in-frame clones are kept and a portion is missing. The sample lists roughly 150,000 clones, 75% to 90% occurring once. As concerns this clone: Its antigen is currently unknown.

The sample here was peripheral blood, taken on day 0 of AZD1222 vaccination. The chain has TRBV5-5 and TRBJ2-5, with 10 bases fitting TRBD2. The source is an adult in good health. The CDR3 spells CASSFSGGYETQYF. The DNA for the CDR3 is TGTGCCAGCAGCTTTAGCGGGGGGTATGAGACCCAGTACTTC.